This paragraph covers one T cell receptor beta chain sequence. Its antigen remains unknown. The data originate from a study of CD8 T cells in Susac syndrome. Whole-study results and caveats: It was acknowledged by the study that relatively few individuals were included in its TCR sequencing and HLA analysis.

Trimming removed 4 bases from V and 5 bases from J, with 14 bases in between. The length of the CDR3 is 13 residues. Germline V gene lookup returns CDR1 SQVTM and CDR2 ANQGSEA. RNA was extracted with the RNeasy kit, and a quantity of about 0.45 to 1 ug was reverse transcribed using random hexamers. Amplification of TCR beta CDR3 spanned 54 Vbeta and 13 Jbeta via immunoSEQ multiplex PCR. TCRdb reanalysed the immunoSEQ multiplex PCR reads using MiXCR and keeps one entry per CDR3 protein. The sample lists about 210,000 distinct CDR3 sequences, approximately 95% occurring once. Stable or active relapsing-remitting multiple sclerosis, untreated and meeting revised McDonald criteria, defined the controls.

The sample was CD4+ T cells from PBMCs. The receptor was isolated from a human donor with multiple sclerosis. The V gene is TRBV29-1, the J gene TRBJ2-5, with unresolved D. The CDR3 region is CSVAYGQRETQYF. The CDR3, as DNA: TGCAGCGTTGCGTACGGGCAGCGTGAGACCCAGTACTTC. Full variable domain (outside the CDR3, taken from reference TRBV29-1 and TRBJ2-5): SAVISQKPSRDICQRGTSLTIQCQVDSQVTMMFWYRQQPGQSLTLIATANQGSEATYESGFVIDKFPISRPNLTFSTLTVSNMSPEDSSIYLCSVAYGQRETQYFGPGTRLLVL.